The T cell receptor (beta chain) described here comes from a study of vaccination effects on CD4 cells after COVID-19. Study-wide background: Two recovered convalescent patients were sampled 16 days and one week pre-vaccination. Findings and caveats of the study: In people who had recovered, most post-vaccine spike-reactive clones were new vaccine-induced clones. Clones induced by infection and by vaccine showed marked clonal contraction late after vaccination.

As concerns this clone: What it binds is not known.

Ahead of sequencing, the ViraFEST assay grew antigen-specific CD4+ T cells using viral peptide pools. Having been cultured for 9 to 11 days, the cells underwent CD4+ T cell isolation. The person was diagnosed with PCR-confirmed SARS-CoV-2 infection between March and December 2020. Replacing half the medium with IL-2 medium was done on days 3 and 7. TCRdb's table, derived via immunoSEQ multiplex PCR, lists solely in-frame clones and lacks some. The table records some 56,000 clones, around three quarters of them present only once. Trimming left V 4 bases short and J 12 bases short, with 16 bases between. This CDR3 is built from 13 residues. Per germline, CDR1 SGHVS and CDR2 FNYEAQ.

V gene TRBV7-6 combines with J gene TRBJ2-1; D unclear. The material was CD4+ T cells from PBMCs cultured with HIV peptides, obtained before COVID-19 vaccination. The subset: HIV-1 Nef peptide pool negative control/reference culture. The TCR sequence derives from a human donor who had a prior SARS-CoV-2 infection. The CDR3 protein is CASSSGRYLGQFF. CDR3 sequence (DNA): TGTGCCAGCAGCTCCGGCCGGTACCTGGGGCAGTTCTTC.